This T cell receptor (beta chain) derives from a study of CXCR3-negative and CXCR3-positive naive CD8 T cells (dated by TCRdb to about 2019). Context from the whole study: In total, approximately 140 million TRB reads were obtained, which works out to roughly 1.5 +/- 0.3 million reads per library. Naive subsets from a handful of donors and memory cells from 3 donors were included in the TRBV-TRBJ cluster analysis. The diversity and physicochemical repertoire analyses included some 11 donors pooled from two independent experiments. Study-level results and caveats: Compared with CXCR3-negative naive cells, CXCR3-positive naive cells had TRB CDR3s with higher hydrophobicity (lower Kidera factor 4), lower energy, and higher strength and volume indices. Comparably high repertoire diversity was found in both naive subsets, whereas much lower repertoire diversity was found in memory CD8+ T cells. Naive CXCR3-negative and CXCR3-positive cells from the same donor showed similar TRBV-TRBJ usage, whereas memory cells showed distinct patterns. Freshly isolated PBMCs were used for most assays because CXCR3 expression partially decreased after cryopreservation. Surface CD5, linked to self-reactivity in mice, was comparable between naive subsets; TCR interaction strength was therefore also inferred from TRB CDR3 physicochemical properties.

Each CD8+ T cell subset was flow-sorted in triplicate, with 300,000 or so cells per subset placed directly into RLT lysis buffer. To exclude memory contaminants, naive CD8+ T cells were stringently defined as CD45RO-CCR7+CD27+CD95-. Using standard density gradient centrifugation, peripheral blood mononuclear cells were isolated from buffy coats. A FACSAria III was used to flow-sort naive CXCR3-negative and CXCR3-positive CD8+ T cells. An RNeasy Mini Kit was used to extract total RNA from the sorted cells. To note about this clonotype: It lacks a known antigen.

The CDR3 sequence holds 16 residues, the cysteine and phenylalanine included. The nucleotide record is missing. The CDR1 and CDR2 encoded by the germline V gene are MDHEN and SYDVKM. TCRdb records NextSeq 550 as the sequencer. The Human TCR Profiling Kit (MiLaboratory) was used to make UMI-labeled 5' RACE TRB cDNA libraries. The full amount of extracted RNA was used for cDNA synthesis, and the full amount of resulting cDNA was used for PCR amplification. The libraries were made side by side, with each library going through the same number of PCR cycles. The authors processed their data as follows. With a requirement of at least two reads per UMI, MIGEC and MiXCR extracted about 50,000 +/- 10,000 unique UMI-labeled TRB cDNA molecules per library. Each library averaged 40,000 +/- 10,000 functional in-frame TRB CDR3 nucleotide clonotypes without stop codons. After downsampling to 5000 UMI-labeled TRB molecules per sample, diversity metrics, including normalized Shannon-Wiener and Chao1, were computed in VDJtools. VDJtools computed clonotype-size-weighted physicochemical properties of the central five CDR3 residues: interaction energy, strength, volume and Kidera factor 4. Each entry corresponds to one CDR3 protein sequence from reads that TCRdb reprocessed, and DNA is not given. The V and J calls were not made by the authors but by TCRdb's processing. The sample's table lists a count of about 150,000 distinct CDR3 sequences. The ten biggest clones cover around 0.5% of the sample.

The rearrangement joined TRBV28 to TRBJ2-1. This clonotype was sampled from a human donor in good health. Some clones in this sample may be carry-over from other donors' samples. The specimen was naive CXCR3+ CD8+ T cells from blood. The cell subset or site label, read with the paper, signifies: CD45RO-CCR7+CD27+CD95- naive CD8+ T cells expressing CXCR3 (TNR3+). For the CDR3, the sequence is CASSLWDRSSYNEQFF.